This TCR beta chain originates from a study of breast tumors, draining lymph nodes, adjacent tissues. The table lists this clonotype with many counts. Its specificity is unknown. General study results and limits: Tumors had less TCR diversity than lymph nodes, more than nontumor tissue.

TCRdb re-derived calls from the multiplex PCR reads in MiXCR, one entry per CDR3 protein. The repertoire holds about 31,000 distinct CDR3 sequences, with about 60% as singletons. This CDR3 region has 15 residues. CDR1 SGHRS and CDR2 YFSETQ come from the germline V gene. Trimming removed 4 bases from V and 5 bases from J, with 15 bases in between. The TCR originated in a female donor with breast cancer. Some clones in this sample may be carry-over from other donors' samples. This chain joins TRBV5-1 and TRBJ1-4, with D possibly TRBD1 on 5 matching bases. Sequencing was performed on breast tumor tissue. CDR3 bases: TGCGCCAGCAGCCCCACAGGAACCGAAAATGAAAAACTGTTTTTT. Residues: CASSPTGTENEKLFF.